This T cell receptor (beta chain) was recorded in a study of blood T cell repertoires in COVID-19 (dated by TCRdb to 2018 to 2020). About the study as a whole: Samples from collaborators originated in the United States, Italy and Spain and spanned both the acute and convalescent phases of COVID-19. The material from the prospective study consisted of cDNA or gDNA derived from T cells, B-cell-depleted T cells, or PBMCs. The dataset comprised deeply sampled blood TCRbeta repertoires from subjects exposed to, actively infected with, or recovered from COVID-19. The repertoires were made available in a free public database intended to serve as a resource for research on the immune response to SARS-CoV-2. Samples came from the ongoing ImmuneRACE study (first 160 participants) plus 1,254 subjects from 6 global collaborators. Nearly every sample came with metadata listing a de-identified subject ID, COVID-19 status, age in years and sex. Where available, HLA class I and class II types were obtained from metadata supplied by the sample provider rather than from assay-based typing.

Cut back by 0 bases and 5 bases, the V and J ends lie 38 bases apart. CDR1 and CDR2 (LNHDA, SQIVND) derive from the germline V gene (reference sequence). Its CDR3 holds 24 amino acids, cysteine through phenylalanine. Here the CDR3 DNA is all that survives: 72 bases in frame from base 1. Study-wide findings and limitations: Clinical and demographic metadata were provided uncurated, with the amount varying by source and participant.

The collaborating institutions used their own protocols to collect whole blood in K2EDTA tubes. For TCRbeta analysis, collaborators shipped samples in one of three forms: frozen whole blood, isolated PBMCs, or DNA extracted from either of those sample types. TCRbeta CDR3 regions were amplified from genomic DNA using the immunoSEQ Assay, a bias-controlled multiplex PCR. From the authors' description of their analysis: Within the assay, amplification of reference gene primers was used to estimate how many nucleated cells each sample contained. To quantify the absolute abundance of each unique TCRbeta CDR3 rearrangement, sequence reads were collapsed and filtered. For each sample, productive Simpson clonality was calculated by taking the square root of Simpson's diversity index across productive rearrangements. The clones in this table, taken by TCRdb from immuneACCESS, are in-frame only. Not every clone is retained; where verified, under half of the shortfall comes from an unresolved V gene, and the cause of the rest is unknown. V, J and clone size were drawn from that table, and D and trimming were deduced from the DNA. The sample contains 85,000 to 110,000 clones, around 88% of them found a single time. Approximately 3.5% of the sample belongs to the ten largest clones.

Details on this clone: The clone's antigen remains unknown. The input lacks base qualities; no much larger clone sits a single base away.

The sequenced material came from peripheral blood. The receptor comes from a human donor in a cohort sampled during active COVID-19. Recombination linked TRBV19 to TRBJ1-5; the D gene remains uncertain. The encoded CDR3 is CASSIDHLIARAPSRGKSYQPQHF. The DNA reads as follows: TGTGCCAGTAGTATAGATCATCTTATCGCGAGGGCACCAAGCCGCGGTAAGTCCTATCAGCCCCAGCATTTT. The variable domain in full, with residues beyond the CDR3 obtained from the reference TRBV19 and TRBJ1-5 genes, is DGGITQSPKYLFRKEGQNVTLSCEQNLNHDAMYWYRQDPGQGLRLIYYSQIVNDFQKGDIAEGYSVSREKKESFPLTVTSAQKNPTAFYLCASSIDHLIARAPSRGKSYQPQHFGDGTRLSIL.